This T cell receptor (beta chain) was found in a study of vaccination and CD4 T cells after COVID-19. An Oncomine TCR Beta short-read assay was used to sequence the DNA from cultured CD4+ T cells. TCRdb re-derived calls from the PCR reads in MiXCR, one entry per CDR3 protein. The sample records approximately 14,000 distinct CDR3 sequences, 65% to 80% being singletons. To note about this clonotype: Its antigen is currently unknown.

Treatment noted: 10-day PBMC culture with coronavirus spike peptide pools or control peptides (ViraFEST assay). The origin of this receptor is a human donor who had recovered from COVID-19. Sequenced: CD4+ T cells from blood, cultured in vitro.

The CDR3, as DNA: TGCAGTGCTGCGGGGAGGGCTTCTAGCGCGACCTACGAGCAGTACTTC. Protein: CSAAGRASSATYEQYF. The rearrangement joins TRBV20-1 to TRBJ2-7; the match to TRBD2 covers 7 bases. Germline V gives CDR1 DFQATT, CDR2 SNEGSKA (reference sequence). The CDR3 length is 16 residues. V was clipped by 5 bases and J by 2 bases; unmatched bases: 15.